This T cell receptor (beta chain) derives from a study of blood T cell repertoires in COVID-19. Study overall: The cDNA or gDNA used as material had been derived from T cells, B-cell-depleted T cells, or PBMCs.

This clone was recorded only once. This table comes from immunoSEQ multiplex PCR, and its TCRdb copy is limited to in-frame clones, with some not included. The sample lists almost 200,000 clones, roughly 90% occurring once. After removal of 8 bases from V and 6 bases from J, the junction contained 5 bases not matched to a gene. CDR1 is MDHEN and CDR2 is SYDVKM in the germline V gene. This CDR3 has 12 residues. This rearrangement joins TRBV28 to TRBJ2-7; the match to TRBD1 covers 9 bases. The sequenced sample consisted of PBMCs or T cells enriched from blood (not recorded which). This sequence was found in a woman in her late teens or twenties who had recovered from COVID-19. CDR3 amino acids: CASRDRVTEQYF. In DNA form, the CDR3 reads TGTGCCAGCCGGGACAGGGTAACCGAGCAGTACTTC. Using reference TRBV28 and TRBJ2-7 for the parts outside the CDR3, the full variable domain is DVKVTQSSRYLVKRTGEKVFLECVQDMDHENMFWYRQDPGLGLRLIYFSYDVKMKEKGDIPEGYSVSREKKERFSLILESASTNQTSMYLCASRDRVTEQYFGPGTRLTVT.